The clone carrying this T cell receptor (beta chain) was recorded at least ten times. Its target is not known. A quantitative 5'-RACE method, one with molecular barcodes, was used to make TCR beta libraries. TCRdb redid the calling of the 5' RACE reads with MiXCR, one entry per CDR3 protein. The profile shows under 55,000 distinct CDR3 sequences, 6.5% to 8% of them singletons. This specimen comes from a study of CD8 T cells in ankylosing spondylitis. The study's findings and limits: According to the report, clones linked to the disease were significantly enriched in matched synovial fluid samples taken from ankylosing spondylitis patients.

The ends lost 8 bases at V and 3 bases at J; junction bases unmatched: 6. The length of the CDR3 is 15 residues. Germline values: CDR1 MDHEN, CDR2 SYDVKM. This sequence joins TRBV28 and TRBJ1-6, with 8 bases fitting TRBD1. This sequence was found in a female donor with ankylosing spondylitis or in good health (not recorded which). The specimen sequenced was blood, either unsorted or a sorted T cell fraction (not recorded which). The CDR3 nucleotides read TGTGCCAGCTTCCCGGGACAGGTCTATAATTCACCCCTCCACTTT. This gives the protein CASFPGQVYNSPLHF. Full variable domain (missing parts from reference TRBV28 and TRBJ1-6): DVKVTQSSRYLVKRTGEKVFLECVQDMDHENMFWYRQDPGLGLRLIYFSYDVKMKEKGDIPEGYSVSREKKERFSLILESASTNQTSMYLCASFPGQVYNSPLHFGNGTRLTVT.